This TCR beta chain was obtained from a study of naive and memory T cell subsets. Findings and caveats of the study: Possibly reflecting memory cells re-expressing CD45RA, a few larger clonotypes occurred in naive repertoires, especially CD8.

The beta constant-region primer was an equimolar mix of two oligonucleotides covering TRBC1 and TRBC2. Ligated cDNA was amplified by four rounds of PCR with nested alpha and beta constant-region primers and SP2. In TCRdb, the UMI-ligation and nested PCR reads were re-called with MiXCR into one record per CDR3 protein. Among 150,000 or so distinct CDR3 sequences listed, over 20% were seen once. The ends lost 5 bases at V and 6 bases at J; junction bases unmatched: 8. The CDR3 consists of 16 residues. Germline loops: CDR1 DFQATT, CDR2 SNEGSKA (reference sequence). After CD4 positive bead selection, the CD4-negative fraction gave CD8 T cells. Comment on this clonotype: Its antigen is unidentified.

The chain recombines TRBV20-1 with TRBJ2-3; 16 nucleotides align to TRBD2. Sequenced material: naive CD4+ T cells from blood. The sequence derives from a human donor in good health. The CDR3 loop is CSAWGLAGGKRDTQYF. DNA for the CDR3: TGCAGTGCTTGGGGACTAGCGGGAGGGAAGAGGGATACGCAGTATTTT.